Reported below is one TCR beta chain. The antigen is not known. Sequencing used immunoSEQ multiplex PCR; TCRdb keeps in-frame clones, though not all of them. Among over 100,000 clones listed, 60% to 85% were seen once. The CDR3 is made up of 14 amino acids. Germline lookup yields CDR1 SEHNR and CDR2 FQNEAQ (reference sequence). Trimming shortened V by 7 bases and J by 7 bases, and 18 bases separated the two germline ends. These data originate in a study of PD-1 blockade in mismatch repair-deficient tumors. Study-level background: Patients had around 11 mismatch repair-deficient cancer types, all previously treated and progressing. Study results and limitations: After pembrolizumab, tumor-resident clones rose rapidly, then generally contracted before radiologic responses.

Mismatch repair deficiency was confirmed in all patients, by PCR or immunohistochemistry. The TCR-sequenced patients were a few responders to pembrolizumab. The V call is TRBV7-9, the J call TRBJ2-3; perhaps TRBD2 as D (6 bases). This TCR derives from an adult with mismatch repair-deficient cancer. Sequencing used peripheral blood, obtained just over 59 weeks after starting pembrolizumab. CDR3 sequence reads: CASTFGGSGHTQYF. The CDR3 DNA is TGTGCCAGCACCTTTGGGGGTAGCGGACATACGCAGTATTTT.